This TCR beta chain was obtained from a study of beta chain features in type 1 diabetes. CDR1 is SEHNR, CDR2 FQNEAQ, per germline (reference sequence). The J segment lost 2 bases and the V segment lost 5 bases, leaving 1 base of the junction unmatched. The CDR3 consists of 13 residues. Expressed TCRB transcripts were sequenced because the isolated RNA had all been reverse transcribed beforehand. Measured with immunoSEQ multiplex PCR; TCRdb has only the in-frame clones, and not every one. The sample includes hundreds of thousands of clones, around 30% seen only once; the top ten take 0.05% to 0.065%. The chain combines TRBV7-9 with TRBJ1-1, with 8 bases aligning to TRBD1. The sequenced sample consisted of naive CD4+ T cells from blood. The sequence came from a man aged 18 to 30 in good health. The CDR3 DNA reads TGTGCCAGCAGCCCAGGGGGCAACACTGAAGCTTTCTTT. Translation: CASSPGGNTEAFF.